Presented here are 30 T cell receptor beta chains from one specimen sequenced in a study of blood T cell repertoires in COVID-19. TCRdb keeps only in-frame clones here, not all; method: immunoSEQ multiplex PCR. The table records approximately 120,000 clones, 85% to 90% of them present only once. Sequenced material: peripheral blood. All receptors derive from a human donor with acute or convalescent COVID-19. The donor label of this sample is uncertain.

The rearrangement joins TRBV28 to TRBJ1-1; 8 nucleotides align to TRBD1. V lost 5 bases and J lost 4; bases outside the gene matches: 6. CDR3 length equals 14 residues. From germline, CDR1 is MDHEN and CDR2 SYDVKM. The CDR3 is CASSLQTGGTEAFF. DNA of the CDR3: TGTGCCAGCAGTCTCCAAACAGGGGGCACTGAAGCTTTCTTT. Combining the CDR3 with reference TRBV28 and TRBJ1-1 gives the whole variable domain DVKVTQSSRYLVKRTGEKVFLECVQDMDHENMFWYRQDPGLGLRLIYFSYDVKMKEKGDIPEGYSVSREKKERFSLILESASTNQTSMYLCASSLQTGGTEAFFGQGTRLTVV.

This clone has just one count. The chain recombines TRBV4-3 with TRBJ2-3; D remains ambiguous. Per germline, CDR1 LGHNA and CDR2 YSLEER. V gave up 0 bases and J gave up 6 bases, with 13 bases separating them. The CDR3 covers 15 residues. Here the CDR3 reads CASSQDPPPTDTQYF. CDR3 sequence (DNA): TGCGCCAGCAGCCAAGATCCCCCCCCTACGGATACGCAGTATTTT.

This sequence joins TRBV6-5 and TRBJ1-6; TRBD1 might be the D (5 bases). The CDR3 totals 15 residues. The germline V gene encodes CDR1 MNHEY and CDR2 SVGAGI. Trimming left V 6 bases short and J 10 bases short, with 19 bases between. CDR3 bases: TGTGCCAGCAGAACCTATCAGGGAAGGTTCTCACCCCTCCACTTT. It specifies CASRTYQGRFSPLHF.

Written as DNA, the CDR3 is TGTGCCAGCAGTTACGCTACAGGGGTCTACGAGCAGTACTTC. This encodes CASSYATGVYEQYF. V usage is TRBV6-5 and J usage is TRBJ2-7; TRBD1 aligns across 7 bases. This CDR3 is 14 amino acids long. CDR1 MNHEY and CDR2 SVGAGI come from the germline V gene. With 2 bases clipped from V and 3 bases from J, the junction kept 4 bases outside the gene matches.

This clone was recorded once. The CDR3 region has the DNA TGTGCCAGCAGCTTCGGAGGGGGCCGAAACACTGAAGCTTTCTTT. This encodes CASSFGGGRNTEAFF. The rearrangement links TRBV7-2 to TRBJ1-1; TRBD1 matches 7 bases. Germline trimming cut 3 bases from V and 2 bases from J; bases unmatched to any gene: 6. This CDR3 is built from 15 residues. Germline CDR1 is SGHTA and CDR2 is FQGNSA.

The V call is TRBV6-5, the J call TRBJ1-6, with 8 positions matching TRBD1. J lost 8 bases, V lost 6 bases, and 3 bases had no gene match. Germline CDR1 and CDR2: MNHEY and SVGAGI. This CDR3 has 13 amino acids. CDR3 loop: CASRDREDSPLHF. CDR3 in DNA: TGTGCCAGCAGGGACAGGGAGGATTCACCCCTCCACTTT.

The chain is built from TRBV28 and TRBJ2-3, with 12 bases that match TRBD2. V shed 7 bases, J shed 0 bases, and the junction held 5 bases outside the gene matches. Germline V CDR1 and CDR2: MDHEN, SYDVKM. CDR3 length: 16 residues. The CDR3 DNA is TGTGCCAGCAACCTAGCGGGAGGGGATAGCACAGATACGCAGTATTTT. Its protein is CASNLAGGDSTDTQYF. Together with reference TRBV28 and TRBJ2-3, the CDR3 gives the full variable domain: DVKVTQSSRYLVKRTGEKVFLECVQDMDHENMFWYRQDPGLGLRLIYFSYDVKMKEKGDIPEGYSVSREKKERFSLILESASTNQTSMYLCASNLAGGDSTDTQYFGPGTRLTVL.

The V and J genes are TRBV24-1 and TRBJ1-2; possibly TRBD1 for D (5 bases). The CDR3 covers 13 residues. Trimming removed 9 bases at V and 4 bases at J, with 14 bases between. Germline V lookup: CDR1 KGHDR, CDR2 SFDVKD. The CDR3 is CATGAREGYGYTF. CDR3 nucleotide sequence: TGTGCCACCGGGGCCAGGGAGGGCTATGGCTACACCTTC.

V and J are TRBV11-2 and TRBJ2-4; D unclear. Germline V gene lookup returns CDR1 SGHAT and CDR2 FQNNGV. The CDR3 is 10 amino acids. With 8 bases removed from V and 4 bases from J, the gap between germline ends came to 3 bases. The CDR3 sequence: CASRKNIQYF. DNA of the CDR3: TGTGCCAGCCGGAAAAACATTCAGTACTTC.

V gene TRBV12-3 or TRBV12-4 combines with J gene TRBJ1-1; possibly TRBD1 for D (6 bases). Trimming took 8 bases from V and 7 from J, leaving 17 bases between them. The CDR3 sequence is 13 residues long. CDR3 in amino acids: CASGRDTENEAFF. The CDR3 bases are TGTGCCAGCGGCCGGGACACAGAAAATGAAGCTTTCTTT.

The chain combines TRBV7-2 with TRBJ1-1; D is unclear. V lost 2 bases to trimming and J lost 3 bases, with 10 bases between them. The CDR3 is 14 residues long. Germline CDR1 reads SGHTA; CDR2 reads FQGNSA. Written as DNA, the CDR3 is TGTGCCAGCAGCTTAATGGTTTCAGACACTGAAGCTTTCTTT. It codes for CASSLMVSDTEAFF.

The rearrangement links TRBV20-1 to TRBJ2-7; the match to TRBD1 covers 9 bases. The CDR3 loop spans 11 amino acids. From germline, CDR1 is DFQATT and CDR2 SNEGSKA (reference sequence). V shed 6 bases and J 6 bases; nucleotides not matched to a gene: 3. The CDR3 nucleotides are TGCAGTGCCGGGACAGGGCCCGAGCAGTACTTC. Protein sequence: CSAGTGPEQYF.

The V call is TRBV28, the J call TRBJ1-2, with TRBD1 matching 7 bases. The V segment lost 6 bases and the J segment 2 bases; nucleotides outside the gene matches: 6. The germline V gene has CDR1 MDHEN and CDR2 SYDVKM. The CDR3 runs 14 residues. The CDR3 nucleotides read TGTGCCAGCAGCACAGGGGCGGGAAACTATGGCTACACCTTC. This translates into CASSTGAGNYGYTF.

The DNA of the CDR3 is TGCGCCAGCACAACAGGGGGCTACACTGAAGCTTTCTTT. Translation: CASTTGGYTEAFF. V and J are TRBV5-1 and TRBJ1-1; TRBD1 matches at 9 bases. Looked up from germline, CDR1 is SGHRS and CDR2 is YFSETQ. The CDR3 sequence is 13 residues long. Unmatched junction bases numbered 3, after V lost 6 bases and J lost 3 bases.

The rearrangement links TRBV6-1 to TRBJ2-7, with D maybe TRBD1 (5 bases). The CDR3 is 15 residues long. Germline CDR1 MNHNS, CDR2 SASEGT. The germline V and J ends were trimmed by 1 base and 1 base, with 11 bases remaining between them. In nucleotides, the CDR3 is TGTGCCAGCAGTGAAGTTACTGGACAATCCTACGAGCAGTACTTC. It specifies CASSEVTGQSYEQYF.

This chain links TRBV27 with TRBJ1-1; maybe TRBD1 (6 bases). The CDR3 is made up of 12 amino acids. In germline, CDR1 is MNHEY, CDR2 SMNVEV (reference sequence). The V end lost 6 bases, the J end lost 4 bases, and 9 bases lay between the germline ends. The CDR3 here is CASRQGGTEAFF. The CDR3 nucleotides read TGTGCCAGCAGACAGGGTGGCACTGAAGCTTTCTTT.

This clone showed up just once. The chain employs TRBV12-3 or TRBV12-4 and TRBJ2-2; TRBD1 is a possible D gene (6 bases). Trimming removed 5 bases at V and 6 bases at J, with 7 bases between. The CDR3 spans 12 residues. The CDR3 nucleotides are TGTGCCAGCAGTCGGACAGCCGGGGAGCTGTTTTTT. Its translation: CASSRTAGELFF.

V gene TRBV29-1 combines with J gene TRBJ2-5, with 7 bases matching TRBD1. V dropped 7 bases and J dropped 5; count of bases not matched to a gene: 13. Germline loops: CDR1 SQVTM, CDR2 ANQGSEA. The CDR3 consists of 14 residues. The CDR3 reads CSATGQALGETQYF. CDR3 in DNA: TGCAGCGCCACAGGACAGGCCCTAGGGGAGACCCAGTACTTC.

V is TRBV18 and J is TRBJ1-4; 7 nucleotides line up with TRBD1. The germline CDR1 and CDR2 sequences are KGHSH and LQKENI. The V and J ends lost 6 bases and 0 bases, in that order; junction bases with no gene match: 10. The CDR3 is made up of 17 amino acids. The CDR3 DNA sequence: TGTGCCAGCTCTCCTCCGGGACAGACTTCAACTAATGAAAAACTGTTTTTT. Protein: CASSPPGQTSTNEKLFF.

This chain connects TRBV28 to TRBJ2-5; a weak D match, TRBD2 (7 bases). The CDR3 runs to 16 residues. CDR1 MDHEN and CDR2 SYDVKM come from the germline V gene. Trimming removed 6 bases from V and 5 bases from J, with 22 bases in between. CDR3 sequence (DNA): TGTGCCAGCAGGCTTGGTGGGGGGGGCCCGAGGGAGACCCAGTACTTC. Protein sequence: CASRLGGGGPRETQYF.

The chain is built from TRBV11-2 and TRBJ1-4; D unclear. V lost 2 bases to trimming and J lost 8 bases, with 15 bases between them. The CDR3 loop spans 15 amino acids. Germline V lookup: CDR1 SGHAT, CDR2 FQNNGV. The CDR3 coding sequence is TGTGCCAGCAGCTTAACGGCGGGGAGCCAGGAAAAACTGTTTTTT. The encoded protein is CASSLTAGSQEKLFF.

The V gene is TRBV6-4, the J gene TRBJ2-7, with D uncertain. V lost 7 bases and J lost 5, with 24 bases in between. This CDR3 has 16 residues. Germline-derived CDR1 and CDR2 are MRHNA and SNTAGT. CDR3 sequence (DNA): TGTGCCAGCACCAGAATGGTCTTCGAACAGCCAAACGAGCAGTACTTC. The encoded protein is CASTRMVFEQPNEQYF.

The CDR3 is CASSLVPMRVRANEKLFF. CDR3 DNA: TGTGCCAGCAGCTTAGTGCCCATGAGGGTTAGGGCTAATGAAAAACTGTTTTTT. The V call is TRBV7-2, the J call TRBJ1-4, with D unclear. CDR3 size: 18 residues. Trimming stripped 1 base from V and 3 bases from J, with 18 bases between. CDR1 and CDR2 (germline): SGHTA, FQGNSA. The whole variable domain, filled in from reference TRBV7-2 and TRBJ1-4, reads GAGVSQSPSNKVTEKGKDVELRCDPISGHTALYWYRQSLGQGLEFLIYFQGNSAPDKSGLPSDRFSAERTGGSVSTLTIQRTQQEDSAVYLCASSLVPMRVRANEKLFFGSGTQLSVL.

V and J are TRBV7-9 and TRBJ2-7; perhaps TRBD2 as D (5 bases). This CDR3 region has 11 residues. Germline V gives CDR1 SEHNR, CDR2 FQNEAQ (reference sequence). V lost 4 bases, J lost 7 bases, and 8 bases lay in between. The CDR3 region is CASSYTGEQYF. The CDR3 nucleotides read TGTGCCAGCAGCTATACGGGGGAGCAGTACTTC.

The J gene is TRBJ1-5, the V gene TRBV6-5; 9 bases agree with TRBD1. There are 12 residues in the CDR3. V dropped 6 bases and J dropped 7; count of bases not matched to a gene: 1. Germline CDR1 and CDR2: MNHEY and SVGAGI. DNA of the CDR3: TGTGCCAGCAGAGACAGGGGGCAGCCCCAGCATTTT. This gives the protein CASRDRGQPQHF.

The rearrangement joins TRBV9 to TRBJ1-5, with a weak D call TRBD1 (6 bases). The V and J ends lost 0 bases and 7 bases respectively, with 14 bases between them. Germline lookup yields CDR1 SGDLS and CDR2 YYNGEE. This CDR3 is 15 amino acids long. The CDR3 sequence: CASSVGAGDSQPQHF. The CDR3 DNA is TGTGCCAGCAGCGTAGGGGCAGGGGATTCCCAGCCCCAGCATTTT.

The chain joins TRBV19 to TRBJ1-5, with TRBD1 matching over 8 bases. After removal of 0 bases from V and 5 bases from J, the junction contained 12 bases not matched to a gene. Germline assignment: CDR1 LNHDA and CDR2 SQIVND (reference sequence). This CDR3 comprises 18 residues. CDR3 in amino acids: CASSIDPRTGYLDQPQHF. The CDR3 DNA is TGTGCCAGTAGTATAGATCCTCGGACAGGGTATTTGGATCAGCCCCAGCATTTT. The whole variable domain, remainder taken from reference TRBV19 and TRBJ1-5, is DGGITQSPKYLFRKEGQNVTLSCEQNLNHDAMYWYRQDPGQGLRLIYYSQIVNDFQKGDIAEGYSVSREKKESFPLTVTSAQKNPTAFYLCASSIDPRTGYLDQPQHFGDGTRLSIL.

The genes are TRBV19 and TRBJ2-3, with 11 bases aligning to TRBD2. From germline, CDR1 is LNHDA and CDR2 SQIVND (reference sequence). V shed 3 bases, J shed 6 bases, and the junction held 5 bases outside the gene matches. The CDR3 runs to 15 residues. The CDR3 reads CASSILTSGKDTQYF. The CDR3 DNA sequence: TGTGCCAGTAGTATTTTGACTAGCGGGAAGGATACGCAGTATTTT.

The chain uses TRBV18 and TRBJ1-1; 11 bases are a match to TRBD1. CDR1 is KGHSH, CDR2 LQKENI, per germline. The trim removed 4 bases at V and 1 base at J, leaving 8 bases unmatched. There are 17 residues in the CDR3. In DNA form, the CDR3 reads TGTGCCAGCTCACGGTCAGGGACAGGGGGAACGAACACTGAAGCTTTCTTT. Translating gives CASSRSGTGGTNTEAFF.

CDR3: CASSYSRQGAYEQYF. CDR3 DNA sequence: TGTGCCAGCAGTTACTCGAGACAGGGGGCCTACGAGCAGTACTTC. The V gene is TRBV6-6, the J gene TRBJ2-7, with 9 nucleotides matching TRBD1. CDR1 is MNHNY and CDR2 is SVGAGI in the germline V gene (reference sequence). The junction had 2 bases not matched to a gene; V was cut back by 0 bases and J by 2 bases. The CDR3 extends over 15 amino acids.